These T cell receptor beta chains were read from a single sample in a study of blood T cell repertoires in COVID-19. The assay was immunoSEQ multiplex PCR, and TCRdb's table has in-frame clones only and misses some. The table has about 170,000 clones, roughly 84% seen once; the top ten hold 11%. Sequenced sample: peripheral blood. These TCRs come from a man in his 70s with active or convalescent COVID-19. CDR3s include the opening cysteine and the closing phenylalanine or tryptophan. The D gene is left open where the match is weak. Size is omitted from some rows. Given values are once, few, many or a class for expanded clones.

>-|TRBD1|TRBJ1-5|TRBV15
TGTGCCACCGGAGAGACAGGGACAGCCTATCAGCCCCAGCATTTT
CATGETGTAYQPQHF
>few|TRBD1|TRBJ2-5|TRBV11-3
TGTGCCAGCAGCTTAGGACAGGGGTGGGAGACCCAGTACTTC
CASSLGQGWETQYF
>-|-|TRBJ1-1|TRBV6-5
TGTGCCAGCAGGGTGGCAGGGAACTTGGGTGAAGCTTTCTTT
CASRVAGNLGEAFF
>-|TRBD2|TRBJ2-7|TRBV28
TGTGCCAGCAGTGTCTCTAGCGGGCTCTCCTACGAGCAGTACTTC
CASSVSSGLSYEQYF
>-|-|TRBJ1-1|TRBV10-2
TGCGCCAGCAGTCTCGGGACACCGAACACTGAAGCTTTCTTT
CASSLGTPNTEAFF
>-|TRBD2|TRBJ2-7|TRBV10-2
TGCGCCAGCAGTGAGTTGGGACTAGCGACCTACGAGCAGTACTTC
CASSELGLATYEQYF
>once|-|TRBJ2-7|TRBV7-2
TGTGCCAGCAGCTTAGGCCCAGGCTACTACGAGCAGTACTTC
CASSLGPGYYEQYF
>once|TRBD2|TRBJ2-7|TRBV29-1
TGCAGCGTTGAGATCCTAGCGGGCGCTGCTTCTTCCCACGAGCAGTACTTC
CSVEILAGAASSHEQYF
>-|TRBD2|TRBJ2-7|TRBV28
TGTGCCAGCACCATCTTATCCGCGGGAGGAAGCTACGAGCAGTACTTC
CASTILSAGGSYEQYF
>-|-|TRBJ1-2|TRBV29-1
TGCAGCGTTCTAAAGAATGGCTACACCTTC
CSVLKNGYTF
>-|-|TRBJ1-2|TRBV5-8
TGTGCCAGCAGCTTAGGCAGGGTATCCGCTGGCTACACCTTC
CASSLGRVSAGYTF
>-|TRBD1|TRBJ1-1|TRBV5-1
TGCGCCAGCAGCCATGGACAGGGGTTCAGTGAAGCTTTCTTT
CASSHGQGFSEAFF
>-|TRBD2|TRBJ2-7|TRBV18
TGTGCCAGCTCGGCTACAACGGGACTAGCGGGGGGCTACGAGCAGTACTTC
CASSATTGLAGGYEQYF
>-|TRBD2|TRBJ2-1|TRBV15
TGTGCCACCAGCACCAGGACTAGCGGGAGAGGGTCCTACAATGAGCAGTTCTTC
CATSTRTSGRGSYNEQFF
>-|TRBD1|TRBJ1-1|TRBV28
TGTGCCAGCAGTGCAGCCGGGACAGGGGGCACTGAAGCTTTCTTT
CASSAAGTGGTEAFF
>-|-|TRBJ1-1|TRBV5-1
TGCGCCAGCAGCTTGGAGGGACTGGCGAACACTGAAGCTTTCTTT
CASSLEGLANTEAFF
>-|TRBD1|TRBJ2-7|TRBV6-5
TGTGCCAGCATATTCGACAGGGTGACCTACGAGCAGTACTTC
CASIFDRVTYEQYF
>-|TRBD2|TRBJ2-2|TRBV28
TGTGCCAGCACTCAACTCCCCGGGACTAGCGTACCCACCGGGGAGCTGTTTTTT
CASTQLPGTSVPTGELFF
>-|TRBD2|TRBJ2-7|TRBV9
TGTGCCAGCAGCGTAGGCGGGAGCTCCTACGAGCAGTACTTC
CASSVGGSSYEQYF
>-|TRBD1|TRBJ2-1|TRBV6-6
TGTGCCAGCAAGAGGGGGCTCGTCAATGAGCAGTTCTTC
CASKRGLVNEQFF
>-|TRBD1|TRBJ2-7|TRBV29-1
TGCAGCGTCTGGACAGGGGGTATCTACGAGCAGTACTTC
CSVWTGGIYEQYF
>-|-|TRBJ2-7|TRBV29-1
TGCAGCGTTGAAGATTCGGGGTTCCCGAACGAGCAGTACTTC
CSVEDSGFPNEQYF
>few|TRBD1|TRBJ2-1|TRBV11-3
TGTGCCAGCAGTCCGGGACAGGGTTCTAGCTCCTACAATGAGCAGTTCTTC
CASSPGQGSSSYNEQFF
>-|TRBD2|TRBJ2-1|TRBV19
TGTGCCAGTAGTATAGATTTAGCGGGAGGATCCTACAATGAGCAGTTCTTC
CASSIDLAGGSYNEQFF
>-|TRBD1|TRBJ1-5|TRBV18
TGTGCCAGCTCAGCAAACCGGGACAGGGCTTTTAGCAATCAGCCCCAGCATTTT
CASSANRDRAFSNQPQHF
>few|-|TRBJ1-6|TRBV18
TGTGCCAGCTCACAGTCCACAGCTATTAATTCACCCCTCCACTTT
CASSQSTAINSPLHF
>-|-|TRBJ2-1|TRBV7-9
TGTGCCAGCAGCTTAGCGCTGTTCAAGGACAGTGGGTACAATGAGCAGTTCTTC
CASSLALFKDSGYNEQFF
>-|-|TRBJ1-3|TRBV3-1/TRBV3-2
TGTGCCAGCAGCCTCCGTCAGGGCTCTGGAAACACCATATATTTT
CASSLRQGSGNTIYF
>-|TRBD2|TRBJ2-1|TRBV20-1
TGCAGTGCTCGGGAGGCAGCCGAGCAGTTCTTC
CSAREAAEQFF
>-|-|TRBJ2-6|TRBV5-1
TGCGCCAGCAGCTTGCGGAGCTCTGGGGCCAACGTCCTGACTTTC
CASSLRSSGANVLTF
>-|-|TRBJ1-2|TRBV30
TGTGCCTGGAGTCGGGACACGGCTTCTGGCTACACCTTC
CAWSRDTASGYTF
>-|TRBD1|TRBJ2-3|TRBV6-5
TGTGCCAGCACTAACAGGGGGGATACGCAGTATTTT
CASTNRGDTQYF
>-|-|TRBJ1-1|TRBV5-6
TGTGCCAGCAGCCGACGGGGGGTCACTGAAGCTTTCTTT
CASSRRGVTEAFF